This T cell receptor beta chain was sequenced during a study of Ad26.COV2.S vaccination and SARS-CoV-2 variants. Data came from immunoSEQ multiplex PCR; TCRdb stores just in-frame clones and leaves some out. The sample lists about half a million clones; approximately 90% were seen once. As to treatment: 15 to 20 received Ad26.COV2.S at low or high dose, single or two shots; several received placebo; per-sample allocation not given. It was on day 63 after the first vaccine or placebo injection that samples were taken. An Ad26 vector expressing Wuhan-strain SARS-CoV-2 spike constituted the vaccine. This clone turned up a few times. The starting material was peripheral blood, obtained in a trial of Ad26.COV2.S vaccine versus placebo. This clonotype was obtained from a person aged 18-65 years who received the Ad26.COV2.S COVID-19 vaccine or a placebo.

CDR3 sequence reads: CSVEGNRAGNTIYF. DNA for the CDR3: TGCAGCGTTGAAGGGAACAGGGCTGGAAACACCATATATTTT. The chain carries TRBV29-1 and TRBJ1-3, with D tentatively TRBD1 (6 bases). Germline loops: CDR1 SQVTM, CDR2 ANQGSEA. The CDR3 length is 14 residues. Trimming pared 1 base from V and 2 bases from J, leaving 9 bases between.